This is a list of T cell receptor beta chains from one sample in a study of Ad26.COV2.S vaccination and SARS-CoV-2 variants. Here immunoSEQ multiplex PCR was the method, and the copy in TCRdb shows in-frame clones only, minus some. The sample holds around 250,000 clones, around 88% seen once. The sample was peripheral blood, taken in a trial of Ad26.COV2.S vaccine versus placebo. The origin of the receptors is a person between 18 and 65 years old who received the Ad26.COV2.S COVID-19 vaccine or a placebo. The conserved cysteine and the conserved F or W are not part of the CDR3 here.

>TRBV4-3
ASSQVSTGELF
>TRBV7-9
ASSRYQETQY
>TRBV10-3
AIGTTDTQY
>TRBV5-4
ASSLGAARYGYT
>TRBV6-5
ASSPTSDRFYGYT
>TRBV7-2
ASSAFPPSAGELF
>TRBV9
ASSVGDWTTTGETQY
>TRBV7-8
ASSLGFPGQGIYTGELF
>TRBV11-2
ASSPQLAAGDEQF
>TRBV11-1
ASSVEGQSSYEQY
>TRBV6-5
ASSSQTLGGYT
>TRBV6-1
ASSLMGETQY
>TRBV7-9
ASSLSLQRAAGNTIY
>TRBV6-4
ASSDWGTTDTQY
>TRBV12-2
ASRRRRWARVPYGYT
>TRBV7-2
ASSLGGATSGYT
>TRBV9
ASSAGGGTQY
>TRBV18
ASSPGRAPSTGELF
>TRBV24-1
ATSDGTGAFNEKLF
>TRBV2
MTGLAKNIQY
>TRBV4-3
ASSQDWAGGFSSYNSPLH
>TRBV4-2
ASSQDYSIKETQY
>TRBV27
ASSLSRTGGSVQPQH
>TRBV6-4
ASSSTGTGGRSEAF
>TRBV4-1
ASSQDTARGRTF
>TRBV15
ATSRDRTSGRADEQF
>TRBV24-1
ATSDPMTSGSAKDTGELF
>TRBV7-6
ASSSGLHLTDTQY
>TRBV6-5
ASSYQGEVNTEAF
>TRBV3-1/TRBV3-2
ASSSRDRGNTIY
>TRBV7-8
ASSLAGPYHNEQF
>TRBV7-9
ASSPDRGRNYGYT
>TRBV7-9
ASPQPGLAHTGELF
>TRBV15
ATSRDNRNTEAF
>TRBV19
ASSIDGGPNEQY
>TRBV4-1
ASSPAGPRYGYT
>TRBV7-2
ASSLELAAKQF